This TCR beta chain came from a study of T cell repertoires in cytomegalovirus infection (dated by TCRdb to between 2018 and 2021). Regarding the complete study: Because public TCR beta signatures pointed to carriage of CMV infection together with the matching HLA type, the HLA type of each donor mattered for the analysis.

This clonotype was recorded a few times. The target of this receptor is not known. No base quality values were provided; no much bigger clone lies one nucleotide off. Points the paper makes about the study in general: Carriers of CMV infection plus the relevant HLA type were discriminated by the cumulative frequency of public TCR beta family members in the study cohort and in an independent approximately 340-donor cohort. The ex vivo response was dominated by HLA-C-restricted CMV-specific TCR beta clonotypes, which also provided the single most frequent clonotype in two of eight donors.

The CDR1 and CDR2 encoded by the germline V gene are SGHVS and FNYEAQ. The germline V end is reduced by 4 bases and the J end by 0 bases; junction bases left unmatched: 9. Taken from cysteine to phenylalanine, the CDR3 has 17 residues. Only the CDR3 region is kept as DNA, spanning 51 bases read in frame from base 1. TCRdb shows the sequencer as Illumina HiSeq 1500. TCRdb took the public reads, trimmed them with fastp at Q25, ran MiXCR for clone calling and kept in-frame beta chains. When rows share a CDR3 protein, they turn into one entry using the most common DNA and genes. The sample yields a few hundred thousand distinct CDR3 sequences; over 15% were counted once. Over 40% of the sample is in the top ten clones.

The sequenced sample was CD8+ T cells from PBMCs. The clonotype comes from a human donor in good health (CMV status not recorded). Some clones in this sample may be carry-over from other donors' samples. Rearrangement joined TRBV7-6 to TRBJ2-3, with 8 bases matching TRBD2. The DNA sequence is given as TGTGCCAGCAGCTACCCCCTGAGCGGGGGCAGCACAGATACGCAGTATTTT. This is translated as CASSYPLSGGSTDTQYF.